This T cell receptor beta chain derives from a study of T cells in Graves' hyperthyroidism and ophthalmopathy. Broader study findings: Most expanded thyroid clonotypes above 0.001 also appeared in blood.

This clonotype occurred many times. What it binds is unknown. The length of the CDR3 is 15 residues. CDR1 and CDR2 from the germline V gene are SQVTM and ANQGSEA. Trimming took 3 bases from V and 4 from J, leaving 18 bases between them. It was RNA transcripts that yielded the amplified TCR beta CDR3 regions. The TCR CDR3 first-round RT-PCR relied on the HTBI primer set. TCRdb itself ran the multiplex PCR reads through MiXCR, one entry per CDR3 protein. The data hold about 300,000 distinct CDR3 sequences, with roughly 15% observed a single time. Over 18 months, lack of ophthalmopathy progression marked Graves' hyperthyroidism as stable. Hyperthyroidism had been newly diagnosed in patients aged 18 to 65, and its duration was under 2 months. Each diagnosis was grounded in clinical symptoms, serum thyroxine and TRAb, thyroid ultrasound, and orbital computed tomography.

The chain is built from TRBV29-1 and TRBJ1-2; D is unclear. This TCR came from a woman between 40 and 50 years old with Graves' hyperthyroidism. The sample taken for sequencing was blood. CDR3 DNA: TGCAGCGTTGATCTGAACGGCGTTGTGGGCTATGGCTACACCTTC. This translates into CSVDLNGVVGYGYTF.